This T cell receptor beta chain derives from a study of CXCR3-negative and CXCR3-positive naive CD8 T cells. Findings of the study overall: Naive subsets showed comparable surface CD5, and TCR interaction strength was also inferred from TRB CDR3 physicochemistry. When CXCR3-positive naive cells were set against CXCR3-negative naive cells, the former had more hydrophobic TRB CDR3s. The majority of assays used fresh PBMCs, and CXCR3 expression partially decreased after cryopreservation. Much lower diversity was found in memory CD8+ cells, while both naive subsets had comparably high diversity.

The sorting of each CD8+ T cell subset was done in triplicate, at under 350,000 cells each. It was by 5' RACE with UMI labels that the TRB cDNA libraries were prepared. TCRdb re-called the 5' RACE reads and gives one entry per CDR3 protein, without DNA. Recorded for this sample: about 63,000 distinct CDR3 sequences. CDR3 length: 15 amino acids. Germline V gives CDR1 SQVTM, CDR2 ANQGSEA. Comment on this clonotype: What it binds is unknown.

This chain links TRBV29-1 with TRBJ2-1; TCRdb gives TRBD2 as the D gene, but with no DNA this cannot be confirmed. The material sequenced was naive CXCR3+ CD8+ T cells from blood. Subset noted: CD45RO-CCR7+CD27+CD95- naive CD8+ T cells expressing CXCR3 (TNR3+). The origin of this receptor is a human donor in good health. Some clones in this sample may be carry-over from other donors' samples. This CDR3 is CSVELRAGFYNEQFF.